A selection of T cell receptor beta chains follows, all from one sample in a study of chemoradiotherapy in HPV16-positive cancers. TCRdb's copy holds only in-frame clones and misses some; the assay was immunoSEQ multiplex PCR. The data show over 30,000 clones, roughly 75% seen once. The sequencing used blood, collected from a patient who underwent chemoradiotherapy. Receptor source: a human donor with HPV-associated anogenital cancer. Each CDR3 is given with its conserved first and last residue. A D gene is named only where the DNA matches it firmly. Clone size is shown for a subset of rows, as once, few, many or a class of expanded clone.

j_call: TRBJ2-3; clone_size: -; d_call: -; v_call: TRBV7-2; cdr3_nt: TGTGCCAGCAGCTTTTACGGACTCGCAGCAGATACGCAGTATTTT; cdr3_aa: CASSFYGLAADTQYF
j_call: TRBJ2-7; clone_size: few; d_call: -; v_call: TRBV19; cdr3_nt: TGTGCCAGTAGTCACCGGGGACCCAGCTACGAGCAGTACTTC; cdr3_aa: CASSHRGPSYEQYF
j_call: TRBJ2-6; clone_size: once; d_call: -; v_call: TRBV5-4; cdr3_nt: TGTGCCAGCAGCTCCGCTAGCTCTGGGGCCAACGTCCTGACTTTC; cdr3_aa: CASSSASSGANVLTF
j_call: TRBJ1-4; clone_size: -; d_call: -; v_call: TRBV5-1; cdr3_nt: TGCGCCAGCAGCATACGGCTGAGTAGTGAAAAACTGTTTTTT; cdr3_aa: CASSIRLSSEKLFF
j_call: TRBJ2-3; clone_size: -; d_call: TRBD1; v_call: TRBV7-9; cdr3_nt: TGTGCCAGCAGGAACGGGACAGGGGATTTAGATACGCAGTATTTT; cdr3_aa: CASRNGTGDLDTQYF
j_call: TRBJ2-3; clone_size: -; d_call: -; v_call: TRBV7-2; cdr3_nt: TGTGCCAGCAGCGTTGTCGTGGATACGCAGTATTTT; cdr3_aa: CASSVVVDTQYF
j_call: TRBJ2-1; clone_size: -; d_call: -; v_call: TRBV14; cdr3_nt: TGTGCCAGCAGCCAAGATTCGACAGGCAAGCAGTTCTTC; cdr3_aa: CASSQDSTGKQFF
j_call: TRBJ1-1; clone_size: once; d_call: TRBD1; v_call: TRBV29-1; cdr3_nt: TGCAGCGCCATGGACAGGGCCATGAACACTGAAGCTTTCTTT; cdr3_aa: CSAMDRAMNTEAFF
j_call: TRBJ1-1; clone_size: -; d_call: TRBD1; v_call: TRBV13; cdr3_nt: TGTGCCAGCAGCACTCAGGGGGGGAACACTGAAGCTTTCTTT; cdr3_aa: CASSTQGGNTEAFF
j_call: TRBJ1-2; clone_size: -; d_call: -; v_call: TRBV2; cdr3_nt: TGTGCCAGCGGCGCGACAGCCAACTATGGCTACACCTTC; cdr3_aa: CASGATANYGYTF
j_call: TRBJ2-3; clone_size: -; d_call: TRBD2; v_call: TRBV11-2; cdr3_nt: TGTGCCAGCAGCTTAGGGGGCAGCGGGGAAACAGATACGCAGTATTTT; cdr3_aa: CASSLGGSGETDTQYF
j_call: TRBJ1-3; clone_size: -; d_call: -; v_call: TRBV7-3; cdr3_nt: TGTGCCAGCAGCTTAACGGCCGGAGAAGGAAACACCATATATTTT; cdr3_aa: CASSLTAGEGNTIYF
j_call: TRBJ2-3; clone_size: -; d_call: -; v_call: TRBV7-9; cdr3_nt: TGTGCCAGCAGATACCTCGACGGCCCCACAGATACGCAGTATTTT; cdr3_aa: CASRYLDGPTDTQYF
j_call: TRBJ2-3; clone_size: -; d_call: -; v_call: TRBV14; cdr3_nt: TGTGCCAGCAGCCAAGCCGGGATAGGGACAGATACGCAGTATTTT; cdr3_aa: CASSQAGIGTDTQYF
j_call: TRBJ2-5; clone_size: -; d_call: TRBD2; v_call: TRBV5-6; cdr3_nt: TGTGCCAGCAGCCTTCCTGGACTAGCGGGGGACCAGTACTTC; cdr3_aa: CASSLPGLAGDQYF
j_call: TRBJ1-1; clone_size: -; d_call: -; v_call: TRBV19; cdr3_nt: TGTGCCAGTAGTCCAGGCAGGAACACTGAAGCTTTCTTT; cdr3_aa: CASSPGRNTEAFF